Shown below are 15 T cell receptor beta chains from a single sample sequenced in a study of monozygotic twins with inflammatory bowel disease. Following a re-call of the 5' RACE reads, TCRdb has one entry per CDR3 protein and lacks DNA. The repertoire table contains 93,000 or so distinct CDR3 sequences. Sequencing used blood. These receptors were collected from a human donor with ulcerative colitis or Crohn's disease, or a healthy co-twin of an affected twin (not recorded which).

The chain carries TRBV5-1 and TRBJ2-5; as DNA is missing, the TRBD1 call by TCRdb cannot be tested. The germline V gene encodes CDR1 SGHRS and CDR2 YFSETQ. This CDR3 is 16 amino acids long. This chain's CDR3 is CASTLELIDSRETQYF.

V and J are TRBV6-6 and TRBJ1-2. Looked up from germline, CDR1 is MNHNY and CDR2 is SVGAGI (reference sequence). This CDR3 has 13 residues. CDR3 sequence reads: CASSYGTNYGYTF.

This chain joins TRBV12-3 or TRBV12-4 and TRBJ2-5; TCRdb proposes TRBD2, but this gene call is untestable without DNA. This CDR3 spans 15 amino acids. CDR3 sequence: CASSLGTSGKKTQYF.

The rearrangement joins TRBV20-1 to TRBJ1-5; there is no DNA to check the TCRdb D call of TRBD1. CDR1 is DFQATT, CDR2 SNEGSKA, per germline (reference sequence). The CDR3 is 15 amino acids. The CDR3 loop reads CSARSTGISNQPQHF.

The chain uses TRBV7-9 and TRBJ1-5; TCRdb's D gene call, TRBD1, goes unchecked for lack of DNA. This CDR3 has 20 amino acids. CDR1 is SEHNR, CDR2 FQNEAQ, per germline (reference sequence). CDR3 sequence reads: CASQQADSWQGVVSNQPQHF.

This CDR3 is CASSPVSRNTEAFF. This sequence joins TRBV18 and TRBJ1-1. This CDR3 comprises 14 residues. Germline assignment: CDR1 KGHSH and CDR2 LQKENI. The full variable domain, with the rest looked up from reference TRBV18 and TRBJ1-1, is NAGVMQNPRHLVRRRGQEARLRCSPMKGHSHVYWYRQLPEEGLKFMVYLQKENIIDESGMPKERFSAEFPKEGPSILRIQQVVRGDSAAYFCASSPVSRNTEAFFGQGTRLTVV.

The V gene is TRBV6-5, the J gene TRBJ1-4; lacking DNA, the TRBD1 call made by TCRdb goes unchecked. The germline CDR1 and CDR2 sequences are MNHEY and SVGAGI. This CDR3 region has 14 residues. CDR3 protein: CASSYRDTREKLFF.

This chain links TRBV27 with TRBJ1-1. Germline CDR1 and CDR2: MNHEY and SMNVEV (reference sequence). The CDR3 runs 14 residues. CDR3 in amino acids: CASSLFGMNTEAFF.

The chain combines TRBV6-2 or TRBV6-3 with TRBJ2-3. Germline V gene sequence: CDR1 MNHEY, CDR2 SVGEGT. The CDR3 consists of 12 residues. The chain's CDR3 is CASSYHPDTQYF.

The chain joins TRBV4-1 to TRBJ1-6. From germline, CDR1 is MGHRA and CDR2 YSYEKL. The CDR3 length is 14 residues. CDR3 residues: CASSQGVGNSPLHF.

CDR3 region: CSAWRNNEQFF. This sequence joins TRBV20-1 and TRBJ2-1. Germline V lookup: CDR1 DFQATT, CDR2 SNEGSKA (reference sequence). There are 11 residues in the CDR3.

The chain uses TRBV15 and TRBJ1-3. From germline, CDR1 is LNHNV and CDR2 YYDKDF (reference sequence). This CDR3 is built from 16 residues. CDR3 region: CATSRDWSVSGNTIYF.

This sequence joins TRBV7-2 and TRBJ2-7; TCRdb lists TRBD1, though no DNA is available to test this call. CDR3 length: 13 residues. Germline-derived CDR1 and CDR2 are SGHTA and FQGNSA. The CDR3 is CASSFPPSREQYF.

The rearrangement links TRBV27 to TRBJ2-7; TCRdb names TRBD1, which stays unverified in the absence of DNA. The V gene's germline CDR1 is MNHEY and CDR2 SMNVEV (reference sequence). CDR3 size: 13 residues. The CDR3 loop reads CASTGQDYHEQYF.

This chain links TRBV7-9 with TRBJ2-7. Per germline, CDR1 SEHNR and CDR2 FQNEAQ (reference sequence). The CDR3 is 13 residues long. The CDR3 sequence is CASTGTETYEQYF.